This T cell receptor (beta chain) came from a study of PD-L1 blockade in urothelial cancer (dated by TCRdb to the late 2010s). For the wider study: All patients started therapy at some point between 2014 and 2016 and received atezolizumab 1,200 mg intravenously every 3 weeks. Somatic, immune and clinical correlates of response to PD-L1 blockade with atezolizumab in urothelial cancer were the focus of an exploratory multi-omic analysis. Blood samples were analyzed 3 weeks after the start of treatment (second dose) and 6 weeks after the start of treatment. About 90% of the 29 patients were identified as males with urothelial cancer of bladder origin, and a prior smoking history was reported by 18 of 29 patients. Durable clinical benefit was defined as progression-free survival longer than 6 months, and TCR features were also tested against progression-free and overall survival. In the same patients, pretreatment tumors underwent whole exome sequencing and RNA sequencing in addition to TCR sequencing. Patients had an ECOG performance status of 0 or 1 and had received between 0 and 3 prior chemotherapy regimens. TCR sequencing covered pretreatment tumor samples and matched, serially collected peripheral blood taken before and after atezolizumab treatment. Pretreatment blood TCR-seq was available for twenty-nine patients, at least one posttreatment blood collection was obtained for around 25 patients, and tumor TCR-seq was available for around 25 patients. A median of 141,255 T cells and fewer than 85,000 unique TCRs was obtained from blood samples, and a median clonality of around 0.08 was observed. Several patients achieved durable clinical benefit and around 19 did not. General study outcomes and caveats: Patients with durable benefit showed greater expansion of tumor-associated TCR clones in peripheral blood 3 weeks after starting treatment (n = 22, p = 0.022). Small sample size (n ≈ 30) and many exploratory analyses mean the results are intended to be hypothesis-generating. Improved progression-free and overall survival was associated with having pretreatment peripheral blood TCR clonality below the median.

The time point label on this specimen signifies: peripheral blood 6 weeks after treatment start. The cohort comprised fewer than 35 patients with locally advanced or metastatic urothelial carcinoma treated at Memorial Sloan Kettering on a trial protocol. Peripheral blood mononuclear cells were collected pretreatment and during treatment, with between 1 and 8 total time points per patient. The Qiagen DNeasy Blood extraction kit was used to purify genomic DNA from total PBMCs and from tumor samples. PBMCs were collected pretreatment and during treatment, and were isolated and stored as previously described. In the germline V gene (reference sequence), CDR1 corresponds to SGHNT and CDR2 to YYREEE. The CDR3, cysteine through phenylalanine, is 15 amino acids long. The kept DNA is CDR3 alone, 45 bases in frame from the first base. Relative to germline, V is 0 bases shorter and J is 1 base shorter, with 8 bases between their ends.

Each PCR received spiked-in synthetic TCR analog templates so that absolute template abundance could be estimated from read counts. The immunoSEQ assay was used to amplify TCRbeta CDR3 regions from genomic DNA with bias-controlled V and J gene primers. Sequencing of rearranged TCRbeta segments was performed at approximately 20X coverage. Under the source paper's analysis protocol: Sequencing errors were corrected by clustering, and CDR3s were annotated against IMGT so that V, D and J genes could be assigned. Only productive TCRbeta rearrangements were used in downstream analyses, excluding out-of-frame or stop-codon sequences. Clonality was calculated as one minus the Shannon entropy normalized by the log of the number of unique productive sequences. Clones differing between time points or between blood and tumor were identified by Fisher's exact test with Benjamini-Hochberg correction at adjusted p below 0.01. This is the immuneACCESS table as TCRdb keeps it, with only in-frame sequences that have V and J called. A part of the clones is gone; compared with another copy, unresolved V genes explain less than half, and the rest is unexplained. That table supplies the V and J calls and clone size; D and trimming were determined from the DNA. The table for this sample lists 35,000 to 55,000 clones; about four fifths of them were counted only once. The ten largest clones represent approximately 13% of the sample.

This clone has only a few counts. Its binding antigen is unknown. No base quality information exists; no much larger clone differs at one position. This clonotype originated in a man between 60 and 70 years old with urothelial cancer. The specimen comprised PBMCs, sampled around atezolizumab (anti-PD-L1) treatment. The chain links TRBV5-4 with TRBJ1-3; TRBD1 could be the D gene, as 6 bases match. CDR3 region: CASSLDRASGNTIYF. The sequenced DNA is TGTGCCAGCAGCTTGGACAGGGCGTCTGGAAACACCATATATTTT.